Below are 30 T cell receptor beta chains sequenced from a single sample in a study of vaccination effects on CD4 cells after COVID-19. Assay: immunoSEQ multiplex PCR; the TCRdb copy retains only in-frame clones and omits some. The table lists around 55,000 clones, about two thirds of them singletons. Sequencing followed a ViraFEST assay step that expanded antigen-specific CD4+ T cells with viral peptide pools. Having been cultured for about ten days, the cells underwent CD4+ T cell isolation. In the vaccine recipients, nucleocapsid antibodies were negative and there was no prior SARS-CoV-2 infection. These TCRs' antigens remain unknown. The source was CD4+ T cells from PBMCs cultured with SARS-CoV-2 spike peptides, collected before COVID-19 vaccination. The receptor source for this set is a human donor who received a COVID-19 vaccine.

This clone was seen once. This rearrangement joins TRBV6-5 to TRBJ2-2, with D unresolved. The V end lost 6 bases, the J end lost 1 base, and 9 bases lay between the germline ends. From germline, CDR1 is MNHEY and CDR2 SVGAGI. The CDR3 spans 14 residues. CDR3 protein: CASRQYRNTGELFF. The CDR3 coding sequence is TGTGCCAGCAGACAATACAGGAACACCGGGGAGCTGTTTTTT.

This chain links TRBV14 with TRBJ1-4; possible D gene TRBD1, 6 bases. The V end lost 2 bases, the J end lost 10 bases, and 14 bases lay between the germline ends. The CDR3 runs 14 residues. Germline CDR1 and CDR2: SGHDN and FVKESK. The CDR3 DNA reads TGTGCCAGCAGCCAATTGGGGGGCGCAGGAAAACTGTTTTTT. It encodes CASSQLGGAGKLFF.

The chain carries TRBV5-4 and TRBJ2-7; the D call may be TRBD1 or TRBD2 (5 bases each). V was cut by 3 bases and J by 7 bases, with 11 bases left in between. Germline V gene sequence: CDR1 SGHNT, CDR2 YYREEE (reference sequence). The CDR3 sequence is 12 residues long. Here the CDR3 reads CASSWSGQEQYF. The CDR3, as DNA: TGTGCCAGCAGCTGGAGCGGACAAGAGCAGTACTTC.

This clone was counted between two and nine times. The V and J genes are TRBV7-9 and TRBJ2-7; 9 nucleotides match TRBD1. With V trimmed by 4 bases and J by 5 bases, 12 bases remained unmatched. The germline CDR1 and CDR2 sequences are SEHNR and FQNEAQ (reference sequence). The CDR3 extends over 16 amino acids. The CDR3 region has the DNA TGTGCCAGCAGCTACCTGGGGACAGGGAGTATGAACGAGCAGTACTTC. This sequence encodes CASSYLGTGSMNEQYF.

The CDR3 DNA reads as TGTGCCAGCAGCTCAAGGAGCGGGAGGCAAAGTTCTTCCTACGAGCAGTACTTC. Amino acids: CASSSRSGRQSSSYEQYF. J is TRBJ2-7 and V is TRBV7-2; 9 nucleotides line up with TRBD2. The CDR3 length is 18 residues. The germline CDR1 and CDR2 sequences are SGHTA and FQGNSA. V lost 4 bases, J lost 1 base, and 14 bases stayed unmatched.

Here the CDR3 DNA reads TGCAGCGCGCCCCCGGAGAGGGCTGGAAACACCATATATTTT. It is translated as CSAPPERAGNTIYF. The J gene is TRBJ1-3, the V gene TRBV29-1; D uncertain. CDR1 SQVTM and CDR2 ANQGSEA come from the germline V gene. The CDR3 extends over 14 amino acids. With 7 bases removed from V and 2 bases from J, the gap between germline ends came to 15 bases.

The chain has TRBV5-4 and TRBJ2-7; D call uncertain. The ends were cut back, 0 bases at V and 5 bases at J, with 12 bases in the middle. In germline, CDR1 is SGHNT, CDR2 YYREEE (reference sequence). This CDR3 contains 14 residues. The CDR3: CASSLGSSGDEQYF. For the CDR3, the DNA is TGTGCCAGCAGCTTGGGGTCCTCGGGCGACGAGCAGTACTTC.

The CDR3 protein is CASGNAGAGYTF. DNA of the CDR3: TGTGCCAGCGGCAATGCGGGGGCTGGCTACACCTTC. This chain links TRBV7-2 with TRBJ1-2; possibly TRBD1 for D (6 bases). The CDR3 sequence is 12 residues long. Germline V lookup: CDR1 SGHTA, CDR2 FQGNSA. V dropped 8 bases and J dropped 7 bases, with 14 bases sitting between them.

This chain joins TRBV2 and TRBJ2-3, with unresolved D. The V gene's germline CDR1 is SNHLY and CDR2 FYNNEI. The CDR3 totals 19 residues. Trimming took off 1 base at V and 0 bases at J, with 20 bases between the two ends. The CDR3 sequence is CASSEDGLRNLASTDTQYF. DNA for the CDR3: TGTGCCAGCAGTGAAGACGGTCTCAGGAACCTCGCTAGCACAGATACGCAGTATTTT.

This clone was seen more than once but under ten times. The rearrangement uses TRBV3-1 (or the pseudogene TRBV3-2) and TRBJ1-2, with D uncertain. Germline V gene lookup returns CDR1 LGHDT and CDR2 YNNKEL (reference sequence). This CDR3 has 13 residues. V gave up 4 bases and J gave up 3 bases, with 9 bases separating them. CDR3 residues: CASSRDPYYGYTF. The CDR3 DNA follows: TGTGCCAGCAGCCGTGATCCCTACTATGGCTACACCTTC.

This chain uses TRBV11-1 with TRBJ1-1; D is unresolved. The CDR3 contains 11 residues. Germline values: CDR1 SGHAT, CDR2 FQDESV (reference sequence). Trimming removed 8 bases at V and 1 base at J, with 5 bases between. CDR3 in amino acids: CASRSNTEAFF. CDR3 nucleotide sequence: TGTGCCAGCCGGTCGAACACTGAAGCTTTCTTT.

This clone has more than one count but fewer than ten. V is TRBV19 and J is TRBJ1-4; 9 bases align to TRBD1. This CDR3 has 14 amino acids. Unmatched junction bases numbered 4, after V lost 5 bases and J lost 6 bases. Looked up from germline, CDR1 is LNHDA and CDR2 is SQIVND (reference sequence). CDR3 coding DNA: TGTGCCAGTAGTCCCGACAGGGGGGATGAAAAACTGTTTTTT. The encoded protein is CASSPDRGDEKLFF.

V gene TRBV6-5 combines with J gene TRBJ1-2, with D unresolved. The CDR3 has 13 residues. Between the trimmed V and J ends, which lost 7 bases and 1 base, there was a span of 10 bases. Germline CDR1 is MNHEY and CDR2 is SVGAGI. CDR3 sequence reads: CASKARNNYGYTF. Written as DNA, the CDR3 is TGTGCCAGCAAGGCCAGGAATAACTATGGCTACACCTTC.

The chain couples TRBV12-3 or TRBV12-4 to TRBJ2-1; D is unresolved. With 6 bases removed from V and 3 bases from J, the gap between germline ends came to 3 bases. The CDR3 extends over 11 amino acids. The CDR3 bases are TGTGCCAGCAGCCACTACAATGAGCAGTTCTTC. Translating gives CASSHYNEQFF.

The CDR3 bases are TGTGCCAGCAGCTTAGTTCCCCTATACGAGCAGTACTTC. Translated: CASSLVPLYEQYF. The J gene is TRBJ2-7, the V gene TRBV11-2; D unresolved. CDR1 is SGHAT, CDR2 FQNNGV, per germline. This CDR3 has 13 amino acids. V lost 1 base, J lost 4 bases, and 8 bases lay in between. Full variable domain (outside the CDR3, taken from reference TRBV11-2 and TRBJ2-7): EAGVAQSPRYKIIEKRQSVAFWCNPISGHATLYWYQQILGQGPKLLIQFQNNGVVDDSQLPKDRFSAERLKGVDSTLKIQPAKLEDSAVYLCASSLVPLYEQYFGPGTRLTVT.

This rearrangement joins TRBV4-2 to TRBJ1-4, with D possibly matching TRBD1 (6 bases). Germline CDR1 reads LGHNA; CDR2 reads YNFKEQ. V was clipped by 1 base and J by 8 bases, with 11 bases between them. The CDR3 runs 14 residues. The CDR3 nucleotides read TGTGCCAGCAGCCAAGGGCAGGGGAACGAAAAACTGTTTTTT. This translates into CASSQGQGNEKLFF.

This clone was counted a single time. This sequence joins TRBV2 and TRBJ1-4; 9 bases agree with TRBD1. The trim removed 10 bases at V and 8 bases at J, leaving 11 bases unmatched. CDR1 SNHLY and CDR2 FYNNEI come from the germline V gene. The CDR3 covers 14 residues. The CDR3 reads CANRTGVKEEKLFF. The CDR3, as DNA: TGTGCCAATAGGACAGGGGTTAAAGAGGAAAAACTGTTTTTT.

The chain couples TRBV6-2 or TRBV6-3 to TRBJ2-1; D might be TRBD1 or TRBD2, each matching 5 bases. Trimming took off 5 bases at V and 9 bases at J, with 14 bases between the two ends. Looked up from germline, CDR1 is MNHEY and CDR2 is SVGEGT. CDR3 size: 13 residues. CDR3 nucleotide sequence: TGTGCCAGCAGTAAAGTGGGACGAGGTGAGCAGTTCTTC. This translates into CASSKVGRGEQFF.

The chain recombines TRBV6-5 with TRBJ2-5, with unresolved D. The CDR3 is 13 amino acids. Looked up from germline, CDR1 is MNHEY and CDR2 is SVGAGI. Trimming pared 5 bases from V and 4 bases from J, leaving 11 bases between. The CDR3 DNA is TGTGCCAGCAGTCCCTCCGGTCGAGAGACCCAGTACTTC. This codes for CASSPSGRETQYF.

This clone appeared a few times. The rearrangement uses TRBV7-2 and TRBJ1-6; D might be TRBD1 (6 bases). The ends were cut back, 5 bases at V and 4 bases at J, with 9 bases in the middle. The CDR3 covers 14 residues. CDR1 SGHTA and CDR2 FQGNSA come from the germline V gene. The CDR3 here is CASSLDSYNSPLHF. The CDR3 DNA reads TGTGCCAGCAGCCTGGACAGTTATAATTCACCCCTCCACTTT.

This clone came up a few times. The chain couples TRBV18 to TRBJ2-3, with 10 bases identical to TRBD1. Trimming cost V 3 bases and J 4 bases; bases outside gene matches: 7. The CDR3 sequence is 16 residues long. Germline lookup yields CDR1 KGHSH and CDR2 LQKENI. The CDR3 sequence: CASSPERTGGSDTQYF. DNA of the CDR3: TGTGCCAGCTCACCTGAGAGGACAGGGGGGTCAGATACGCAGTATTTT.

The gene calls are TRBV5-1 and TRBJ1-1; D is perhaps TRBD1 (5 bases). Germline assignment: CDR1 SGHRS and CDR2 YFSETQ. The germline V and J ends were trimmed by 0 bases and 1 base, with 13 bases remaining between them. The CDR3 runs 16 residues. The CDR3 is CASSLDRPGRNTEAFF. CDR3 in DNA: TGCGCCAGCAGCTTGGATCGTCCGGGGCGGAACACTGAAGCTTTCTTT.

V usage is TRBV27 and J usage is TRBJ2-7, with D unresolved. V gave up 2 bases and J gave up 3 bases, with 11 bases separating them. Germline loops: CDR1 MNHEY, CDR2 SMNVEV (reference sequence). The CDR3 sequence is 14 residues long. The DNA of the CDR3 is TGTGCCAGCAGTTTACGTGGTGGGAACTACGAGCAGTACTTC. Protein product: CASSLRGGNYEQYF.

This chain connects TRBV28 to TRBJ1-2; 7 bases fit TRBD1. With 5 bases clipped from V and 4 bases from J, the junction kept 4 bases outside the gene matches. The CDR3 is 13 residues long. The germline V gene has CDR1 MDHEN and CDR2 SYDVKM. CDR3 protein: CASSGDSIYGYTF. DNA of the CDR3: TGTGCCAGCAGTGGGGACAGCATCTATGGCTACACCTTC.

The sample holds one count of this clone. The chain is built from TRBV30 and TRBJ2-7, with 10 bases aligning to TRBD1. The junction had 14 bases not matched to a gene; V was cut back by 4 bases and J by 5 bases. The germline V gene encodes CDR1 GTSNPN and CDR2 SVGIG (reference sequence). The CDR3 has 16 amino acids. The CDR3 region has the DNA TGTGCCTGGACCCCTCCCTCGGGACAGGGGTTACACGAGCAGTACTTC. It translates to CAWTPPSGQGLHEQYF.

This clone was seen a handful of times. The chain couples TRBV28 to TRBJ1-5; D uncertain. With 3 bases removed from V and 1 base from J, the gap between germline ends came to 22 bases. CDR1 and CDR2 from the germline V gene are MDHEN and SYDVKM. The CDR3 covers 19 residues. The CDR3 DNA is TGTGCCAGCAGTTTCCCTTTGCGGCAGGTGGAAGGGAGCAATCAGCCCCAGCATTTT. This gives the protein CASSFPLRQVEGSNQPQHF.

V and J are TRBV24-1 and TRBJ2-3, with 11 bases identical to TRBD2. Germline V gene lookup returns CDR1 KGHDR and CDR2 SFDVKD. Unmatched junction bases numbered 3, after V lost 2 bases and J lost 0 bases. The CDR3 has 17 residues. The CDR3 here is CATSDWWTSGSTDTQYF. CDR3 DNA: TGTGCCACCAGTGATTGGTGGACTAGCGGGAGCACAGATACGCAGTATTTT.

The V and J genes are TRBV6-5 and TRBJ1-2; the D gene is possibly TRBD1 (6 bases). The germline CDR1 and CDR2 sequences are MNHEY and SVGAGI. Trimming left V 6 bases short and J 2 bases short, with 16 bases between. The CDR3 runs 15 residues. The CDR3 DNA reads as TGTGCCAGCAGCAACTTCCGGGGGGCGAACTATGGCTACACCTTC. This translates into CASSNFRGANYGYTF.

V gene TRBV2 combines with J gene TRBJ1-3; tentatively, D is TRBD1 (6 bases). Germline loops: CDR1 SNHLY, CDR2 FYNNEI. The V gene lost 6 bases and the J gene lost 0 bases, with 9 bases spanning the gap. This CDR3 region has 14 residues. The CDR3 nucleotides are TGTGCCAGCAGCCTCAGGGGCTCTGGAAACACCATATATTTT. It codes for CASSLRGSGNTIYF.

The V call is TRBV19, the J call TRBJ1-2, with a weak D call TRBD1 (6 bases). The CDR3 extends over 13 amino acids. Germline V gene sequence: CDR1 LNHDA, CDR2 SQIVND (reference sequence). Trimming cost V 6 bases and J 3 bases, with 11 bases left between them. The CDR3 here is CASRAGAYYGYTF. The CDR3 DNA reads TGTGCCAGTAGAGCAGGGGCTTACTATGGCTACACCTTC.